These 15 T cell receptor beta chains were all obtained from the same sample, sequenced in a study of blood T cell repertoires in COVID-19. Sequencing was performed with immunoSEQ multiplex PCR; in TCRdb, only in-frame clones are kept and a portion is missing. The sample lists around 240,000 clones, roughly nine tenths occurring once. The specimen was PBMCs or T cells enriched from blood (not recorded which). The receptors were gathered from a human donor in a cohort exposed to, infected with or recovered from COVID-19 (not recorded which). The donor label of this sample is uncertain.

This chain uses TRBV5-1 with TRBJ1-6; weak D call: TRBD1 (5 bases). The germline gives CDR1 SGHRS, CDR2 YFSETQ. The CDR3 length is 12 residues. The ends were cut back, 5 bases at V and 15 bases at J, with 15 bases in the middle. CDR3 in amino acids: CASSPTDGGLHF. In DNA form, the CDR3 reads TGCGCCAGCAGTCCGACTGACGGGGGCCTCCACTTT.

The chain recombines TRBV6-5 with TRBJ1-4, with D uncertain. Trimming took off 2 bases at V and 0 bases at J, with 10 bases between the two ends. Germline loops: CDR1 MNHEY, CDR2 SVGAGI. CDR3 length: 16 amino acids. CDR3 loop: CASSYQAGATNEKLFF. The CDR3 nucleotides are TGTGCCAGCAGTTACCAGGCCGGCGCAACTAATGAAAAACTGTTTTTT.

V is TRBV7-3 and J is TRBJ2-2, with a tentative D call TRBD1 (6 bases). The germline CDR1 and CDR2 sequences are SGHTA and FQGTGA. CDR3 size: 14 residues. Trimming cost V 5 bases and J 4 bases, with 11 bases left between them. The CDR3 coding sequence is TGTGCCAGCAGCCGTGGACAGCCCACCGGGGAGCTGTTTTTT. It encodes CASSRGQPTGELFF.

The chain employs TRBV4-1 and TRBJ2-5, with 9 positions matching TRBD2. The CDR3 runs 14 residues. With 4 bases clipped from V and 8 bases from J, the junction kept 8 bases outside the gene matches. From germline, CDR1 is MGHRA and CDR2 YSYEKL. CDR3 DNA: TGCGCCAGCAGCCCAGAGGAGCGGGGGGATACCCAGTACTTC. Protein: CASSPEERGDTQYF.

V and J are TRBV5-1 and TRBJ1-6; a possible D gene is TRBD1 (5 bases). V was pared by 4 bases and J by 19 bases, with 18 bases between. This CDR3 is 12 amino acids long. Germline V CDR1 and CDR2: SGHRS, YFSETQ. For the CDR3, the DNA is TGCGCCAGCAGCCAAAACTCAGGGCCTCGGCACTTT. Protein product: CASSQNSGPRHF.

V usage is TRBV27 and J usage is TRBJ1-5, with 8 bases identical to TRBD1. Losses at the gene ends were 4 bases for V and 2 bases for J; bases not matched to a gene: 7. Germline loops: CDR1 MNHEY, CDR2 SMNVEV (reference sequence). The CDR3 covers 16 residues. CDR3 amino acids: CASSSQGAGGNQPQHF. CDR3 in DNA: TGTGCCAGCAGTTCCCAGGGGGCAGGGGGCAATCAGCCCCAGCATTTT.

The chain carries TRBV27 and TRBJ2-5; 7 bases map to TRBD1. Germline CDR1 MNHEY, CDR2 SMNVEV (reference sequence). The CDR3 is made up of 17 amino acids. V shed 6 bases, J shed 4 bases, and the junction held 17 bases outside the gene matches. The CDR3 is CASSPTGTGKSVETQYF. The CDR3 bases are TGTGCCAGCAGCCCGACAGGGACGGGGAAGTCTGTAGAGACCCAGTACTTC.

The V gene is TRBV19, the J gene TRBJ2-7, with D unclear. The V end lost 5 bases, the J end lost 3 bases, and 20 bases lay between the germline ends. The CDR3 runs 16 residues. Germline values: CDR1 LNHDA, CDR2 SQIVND (reference sequence). The CDR3 bases are TGTGCCAGTAGTCTACAGCCGCTAATGGCCCGCTACGAGCAGTACTTC. Translated, it gives CASSLQPLMARYEQYF.

The gene calls are TRBV12-3 or TRBV12-4 and TRBJ2-1, with no clear D. The CDR3 is made up of 11 amino acids. V lost 8 bases and J lost 9, with 11 bases in between. The CDR3: CASQRLGEQFF. DNA of the CDR3: TGTGCCAGCCAGAGACTCGGTGAGCAGTTCTTC.

The genes are TRBV5-1 and TRBJ1-1; D is possibly TRBD1 (5 bases). Germline assignment: CDR1 SGHRS and CDR2 YFSETQ. The CDR3 length is 14 residues. Deletions cut 1 base from V and 1 base from J, with 8 bases between. The CDR3 bases are TGCGCCAGCAGCTTGACACAGGCGAACACTGAAGCTTTCTTT. It is translated as CASSLTQANTEAFF.

The chain couples TRBV7-3 to TRBJ2-5; D gene uncertain. The CDR3 runs 14 residues. Trimming cost V 0 bases and J 5 bases, with 10 bases left between them. Germline V CDR1 and CDR2: SGHTA, FQGTGA. This chain's CDR3 is CASSLTGGRETQYF. As DNA, the CDR3 is TGTGCCAGCAGCTTAACTGGTGGTCGGGAGACCCAGTACTTC.

J is TRBJ2-3 and V is TRBV9; no clear D. Deletions cut 3 bases from V and 4 bases from J, with 9 bases between. The CDR3 contains 13 residues. The germline V gene has CDR1 SGDLS and CDR2 YYNGEE. CDR3 nucleotides: TGTGCCAGCAGCGGTCACATCTCAGATACGCAGTATTTT. Translating it yields CASSGHISDTQYF.

The CDR3 reads CASSLAGEDGYTF. CDR3 DNA: TGTGCCAGCAGCTTAGCAGGGGAGGATGGCTACACCTTC. The rearrangement joins TRBV7-9 to TRBJ1-2, with a possible D match to TRBD1 (5 bases). This CDR3 region has 13 residues. The germline CDR1 and CDR2 sequences are SEHNR and FQNEAQ (reference sequence). V was trimmed by 0 bases and J by 6 bases, leaving 8 bases between them.

The V call is TRBV5-4, the J call TRBJ1-3; perhaps TRBD1 as D (6 bases). Germline CDR1 and CDR2: SGHNT and YYREEE (reference sequence). V gave up 4 bases and J gave up 4 bases, with 18 bases separating them. The CDR3 loop spans 16 amino acids. The CDR3 bases are TGTGCCAGCAGCCTCCCGGGGGGGCAGGGAGGAAACACCATATATTTT. Protein product: CASSLPGGQGGNTIYF.

This rearrangement joins TRBV7-9 to TRBJ1-6; D is undetermined. V was trimmed by 6 bases and J by 7 bases, leaving 19 bases between them. The CDR3 length is 16 residues. CDR1 is SEHNR and CDR2 is FQNEAQ in the germline V gene (reference sequence). As DNA, the CDR3 is TGTGCCAGCAGACTAACGACGGCGCGATTGAATTCACCCCTCCACTTT. This gives the protein CASRLTTARLNSPLHF.